One and the same sample provided the 21 T cell receptor beta chains below, sequenced in a study of beta chain features in type 1 diabetes. Study-wide findings and caveats: Shorter TCRB CDR3s, moderately but significantly so, marked every one of the four CD4+ subsets in Type 1 diabetes patients.

Every bit of the isolated RNA underwent reverse transcription, so sequencing read expressed TCRB transcripts. The method was immunoSEQ multiplex PCR; TCRdb's version includes in-frame clones alone and lacks a portion of them. The sample shows roughly 15,000 clones, just over 70% of them seen only once. These receptors' targets are unknown. Specimen: stem cell memory CD4+ T cells from blood. These receptors were collected from a man younger than 40 with type 1 diabetes.

This chain connects TRBV4-1 to TRBJ1-1, with 11 bases lining up with TRBD1. Per germline, CDR1 MGHRA and CDR2 YSYEKL. The junction had 5 bases not matched to a gene; V was cut back by 1 base and J by 1 base. The CDR3 spans 17 residues. CDR3 sequence reads: CASSQGGTGGTNTEAFF. The CDR3 nucleotides read TGCGCCAGCAGCCAAGGAGGGACAGGGGGAACGAACACTGAAGCTTTCTTT.

The V and J genes are TRBV2 and TRBJ2-2, with a weak D call TRBD2 (5 bases). The V end lost 6 bases, the J end lost 5 bases, and 13 bases lay between the germline ends. Germline CDR1 SNHLY, CDR2 FYNNEI. The CDR3 contains 14 residues. The CDR3 nucleotides are TGTGCCAGCAGGACCCGACGGGGAACCGGGGAGCTGTTTTTT. Its translation: CASRTRRGTGELFF.

This clone turned up a few times. The chain couples TRBV4-2 to TRBJ1-5; unclear D gene. There are 15 residues in the CDR3. Trimming took 3 bases from V and 5 from J, leaving 14 bases between them. The germline V gene has CDR1 LGHNA and CDR2 YNFKEQ. DNA for the CDR3: TGTGCCAGCAGCCAGAAAGGACTGGTAGATCAGCCCCAGCATTTT. It is translated as CASSQKGLVDQPQHF.

There are a few counts of this clone. This sequence joins TRBV5-8 and TRBJ2-4, with unresolved D. Germline V gives CDR1 SGHTS, CDR2 YDEGEE. Trimming took off 2 bases at V and 2 bases at J, with 14 bases between the two ends. There are 16 residues in the CDR3. The CDR3 protein is CASSFGSRPTKNIQYF. CDR3 nucleotides: TGTGCCAGCAGCTTTGGATCCAGGCCGACCAAAAACATTCAGTACTTC.

This clone was seen only a few times. The chain uses TRBV4-1 and TRBJ2-5, with D uncertain. Per germline, CDR1 MGHRA and CDR2 YSYEKL. The CDR3 sequence is 13 residues long. Trimming cost V 5 bases and J 2 bases, with 9 bases left between them. The CDR3: CASSDFDQETQYF. The CDR3, as DNA: TGCGCCAGCAGCGACTTTGATCAAGAGACCCAGTACTTC.

This clone was picked up one time. V and J are TRBV6-6 and TRBJ2-1; TRBD1 agrees at 7 bases. The V and J ends lost 9 bases and 5 bases, in that order; junction bases with no gene match: 7. The CDR3 spans 13 residues. The V gene's germline CDR1 is MNHNY and CDR2 SVGAGI (reference sequence). The CDR3 DNA sequence: TGTGCCAGTGGGACCGGGACAGACAATGAGCAGTTCTTC. The encoded protein is CASGTGTDNEQFF.

The chain joins TRBV5-8 to TRBJ1-1, with D perhaps matching TRBD1 (5 bases). This CDR3 contains 14 residues. The germline CDR1 and CDR2 sequences are SGHTS and YDEGEE. V lost 8 bases and J 2 bases, leaving 16 bases between the germline ends. Here the CDR3 reads CASWEGPINTEAFF. Here the CDR3 DNA reads TGTGCCAGTTGGGAGGGACCGATAAACACTGAAGCTTTCTTT.

In its sample, this clone was seen a few times. This chain's CDR3 is CASSVDGGGGETQYF. The CDR3 nucleotides read TGTGCCAGCAGCGTAGATGGGGGCGGGGGTGAGACCCAGTACTTC. This chain connects TRBV9 to TRBJ2-5, with D perhaps matching TRBD2 (7 bases). The CDR3 is 15 amino acids. V shed 0 bases and J shed 5 bases, with 14 bases lying between them. CDR1 SGDLS and CDR2 YYNGEE come from the germline V gene.

V usage is TRBV28 and J usage is TRBJ1-2, with D hard to call. CDR1 is MDHEN, CDR2 SYDVKM, per germline. The CDR3 has 12 amino acids. The germline V and J ends were trimmed by 6 bases and 2 bases, with 7 bases remaining between them. Written as DNA, the CDR3 is TGTGCCAGCAGCTTGGCCAACTATGGCTACACCTTC. Translation: CASSLANYGYTF.

In this sample, this clone turned up a few times. At one of its ends the junction is not consistent with the germline gene, which may arise from a read error. As DNA, the CDR3 is TGCAGCGTTGAAAGTGACAGCTCAAACCCCCATGGCTTC. The encoded protein is CSVESDSSNPHGF. The chain has TRBV29-1 and TRBJ1-2; D might be TRBD1 (5 bases). Germline V gene lookup returns CDR1 SQVTM and CDR2 ANQGSEA. CDR3 length: 13 amino acids.

This clone appeared a few times. The chain uses TRBV5-6 and TRBJ2-3; D unclear. CDR3 length equals 12 residues. Trimming shortened V by 0 bases and J by 6 bases, and 5 bases separated the two germline ends. Germline V gene sequence: CDR1 SGHDT, CDR2 YYEEEE. CDR3 protein: CASSLGADTQYF. The CDR3 DNA is TGTGCCAGCAGCTTGGGGGCGGATACGCAGTATTTT.

The chain couples TRBV7-8 to TRBJ2-1; 8 bases agree with TRBD2. The germline gives CDR1 SGHVS, CDR2 FQNEAQ. This CDR3 region has 16 residues. J lost 6 bases, V lost 0 bases, and 7 bases had no gene match. CDR3 DNA: TGTGCCAGCAGCTTAGCGGCCGGGACTAGTCCCAATGAGCAGTTCTTC. Residues: CASSLAAGTSPNEQFF.

The chain carries TRBV6-6 and TRBJ2-2; possible D gene TRBD1, 5 bases. The length of the CDR3 is 15 residues. Trimming stripped 7 bases from V and 5 bases from J, with 17 bases between. Per the germline V gene, CDR1 is MNHNY and CDR2 is SVGAGI (reference sequence). CDR3 nucleotide sequence: TGTGCCAGCAAATACAGCAGGGAAAGGACCGGGGAGCTGTTTTTT. Protein product: CASKYSRERTGELFF.

This clone was seen only a few times. V gene TRBV10-3 combines with J gene TRBJ2-7, with TRBD1 identical over 8 bases. The length of the CDR3 is 15 residues. The ends lost 5 bases at V and 2 bases at J; junction bases unmatched: 8. CDR1 ENHRY and CDR2 SYGVKD come from the germline V gene. The CDR3 DNA reads TGTGCCATCAGTAATTGGGAGACAGGGGCCTACGAGCAGTACTTC. Amino acid sequence: CAISNWETGAYEQYF.

This rearrangement joins TRBV27 to TRBJ2-3, with 12 bases matching TRBD2. Per the germline V gene, CDR1 is MNHEY and CDR2 is SMNVEV (reference sequence). The CDR3 length is 16 residues. V trimming: 5 bases; J trimming: 4 bases; junction bases outside the gene matches: 7. The CDR3: CASSPSSGGAADTQYF. CDR3 nucleotide sequence: TGTGCCAGCAGTCCATCTAGCGGGGGGGCGGCAGATACGCAGTATTTT.

The V call is TRBV18, the J call TRBJ1-6, with D hard to call. Germline CDR1 and CDR2: KGHSH and LQKENI. The CDR3 is 17 amino acids. Trimming pared 3 bases from V and 10 bases from J, leaving 22 bases between. CDR3 sequence: CASSPSSQVGDGSPLHF. CDR3 DNA: TGTGCCAGCTCACCCTCGAGCCAGGTGGGTGATGGGTCACCCCTCCACTTT. Using reference TRBV18 and TRBJ1-6 for the parts outside the CDR3, the full variable domain is NAGVMQNPRHLVRRRGQEARLRCSPMKGHSHVYWYRQLPEEGLKFMVYLQKENIIDESGMPKERFSAEFPKEGPSILRIQQVVRGDSAAYFCASSPSSQVGDGSPLHFGNGTRLTVT.

The chain carries TRBV11-2 and TRBJ1-5; D uncertain. This CDR3 is 14 amino acids long. Trimming left V 1 base short and J 4 bases short, with 8 bases between. Germline values: CDR1 SGHAT, CDR2 FQNNGV. This chain's CDR3 is CASSLGPSNQPQHF. CDR3 DNA: TGTGCCAGCAGCTTAGGCCCTAGTAATCAGCCCCAGCATTTT.

The CDR3 reads CASSLLEPIYF. The CDR3 DNA follows: TGTGCCAGCAGCTTGTTAGAGCCCATATATTTT. The chain is built from TRBV5-8 and TRBJ1-3, with D hard to call. Germline V gene sequence: CDR1 SGHTS, CDR2 YDEGEE. The length of the CDR3 is 11 residues. With 1 base removed from V and 11 bases from J, the gap between germline ends came to 7 bases.

This chain links TRBV5-4 with TRBJ2-1, with D perhaps matching TRBD2 (6 bases). This CDR3 has 16 amino acids. The V gene's germline CDR1 is SGHNT and CDR2 YYREEE (reference sequence). Deletions cut 4 bases from V and 8 bases from J, with 22 bases between. CDR3 in amino acids: CASSPKGGTAGDEQFF. As DNA, the CDR3 is TGTGCCAGCAGCCCAAAAGGCGGGACGGCCGGCGATGAGCAGTTCTTC.

The chain has TRBV6-5 and TRBJ1-2; TRBD1 is a possible D gene (5 bases). This CDR3 contains 15 residues. Germline V gives CDR1 MNHEY, CDR2 SVGAGI. V was cut by 2 bases and J by 5 bases, with 15 bases left in between. The CDR3 is CASSYESGRGYGYTF. CDR3 DNA: TGTGCCAGCAGTTACGAATCCGGGAGGGGTTATGGCTACACCTTC.

This chain links TRBV4-1 with TRBJ2-3, with 15 bases that match TRBD2. The V gene's germline CDR1 is MGHRA and CDR2 YSYEKL. The CDR3 is 18 residues long. The ends lost 3 bases at V and 4 bases at J; junction bases unmatched: 8. CDR3 residues: CASSHRTSGGAKADTQYF. The CDR3 region has the DNA TGCGCCAGCAGCCACCGGACTAGCGGGGGGGCTAAAGCAGATACGCAGTATTTT.